This entry lists 27 T cell receptor beta chains sequenced from one sample in a study of regulatory T cells in long-lasting Graves disease. Indicated time point: newly diagnosed GD, antithyroid drugs for less than 3 months. Isolated PBMC RNA provided the starting material for the TCR library. Researchers made TCR beta libraries by using iRepertoire HTBI primers and running Arm-PCR on CDR3 regions. Via MiXCR, TCRdb re-called the multiplex PCR reads, giving one row per CDR3 protein. Here the sample spans around 400,000 distinct CDR3 sequences, about 11% being singletons. These same data were also listed under a study on T cells in Graves' hyperthyroidism and ophthalmopathy.

Material: peripheral blood mononuclear cells (PBMCs), obtained at new diagnosis, from a patient treated with antithyroid drugs. The receptors stem from a young woman with Graves disease.

This clonotype was counted at least ten times. The chain combines TRBV12-3 or TRBV12-4 with TRBJ2-1, with D possibly TRBD2 on 6 matching bases. The length of the CDR3 is 13 residues. The germline V and J ends were trimmed by 10 bases and 4 bases, with 14 bases remaining between them. The CDR3, as DNA: TGTGCCACCGGGACTTCACTATACAATGAGCAGTTCTTC. This gives the protein CATGTSLYNEQFF.

This clonotype was seen ten or more times. The chain combines TRBV11-2 with TRBJ2-7; D ambiguous. The length of the CDR3 is 13 residues. V was shortened by 0 bases and J by 2 bases, with 5 bases between the two germline ends. Germline V gene sequence: CDR1 SGHAT, CDR2 FQNNGV. The CDR3 loop is CASSLDRTYEQYF. The CDR3, as DNA: TGTGCCAGCAGCTTAGATCGGACCTACGAGCAGTACTTC.

This clonotype was detected ten times or more. V usage is TRBV30 and J usage is TRBJ1-5, with D perhaps matching TRBD1 (6 bases). V lost 0 bases to trimming and J lost 5 bases, with 8 bases between them. The CDR3 runs to 13 residues. The germline gives CDR1 GTSNPN, CDR2 SVGIG (reference sequence). CDR3 amino acids: CAWSVQGDQPQHF. The CDR3 nucleotides read TGTGCCTGGAGTGTACAGGGAGATCAGCCCCAGCATTTT.

The table lists this clonotype with many counts. This chain uses TRBV2 with TRBJ2-1; 10 nucleotides align to TRBD2. J gave up 9 bases and V 7 bases, and 6 bases lay outside the gene matches. The CDR3 is made up of 13 amino acids. Germline V gene lookup returns CDR1 SNHLY and CDR2 FYNNEI. CDR3 region: CASTQRGGGEQFF. The CDR3 bases are TGTGCCAGCACACAGCGGGGGGGGGGTGAGCAGTTCTTC.

This clonotype was counted between two and nine times. This chain connects TRBV4-1 to TRBJ2-7; 7 nucleotides match TRBD2. With V trimmed by 4 bases and J by 4 bases, 10 bases remained unmatched. CDR3 size: 15 residues. Germline V gene sequence: CDR1 MGHRA, CDR2 YSYEKL. CDR3 DNA: TGCGCCAGCAGCCCCCCCGCGGGAGTAGGATACGAGCAGTACTTC. Amino acid sequence: CASSPPAGVGYEQYF.

This clonotype was counted a single time. A read error is possible here, since a much larger clone lies one base away. The J gene is TRBJ2-7, the V gene TRBV20-1; the match to TRBD2 covers 7 bases. This CDR3 comprises 15 residues. The V gene's germline CDR1 is DFQATT and CDR2 SNEGSKA (reference sequence). The trim removed 1 base at V and 7 bases at J, leaving 13 bases unmatched. The CDR3, as DNA: TGCAGTGCTAGAGTCCGGGCGGGAGCGGGCAATGAGCAGTACTTC. It yields the protein CSARVRAGAGNEQYF.

This clonotype has at least ten counts. The chain combines TRBV19 with TRBJ2-2, with a possible D match to TRBD2 (5 bases). Trimming removed 3 bases from V and 7 bases from J, with 18 bases in between. The CDR3 runs 16 residues. CDR1 LNHDA and CDR2 SQIVND come from the germline V gene (reference sequence). In DNA, the CDR3 is TGTGCCAGTAGTATCAGACTACTTGTGTCCAACGGGGAGCTGTTTTTT. Translating it yields CASSIRLLVSNGELFF.

This clonotype was seen repeatedly, ten times or more. Here the CDR3 reads CASSFRDSYGYTF. The CDR3 DNA is TGTGCCAGCAGTTTTAGAGACTCCTATGGCTACACCTTC. V gene TRBV6-5 combines with J gene TRBJ1-2; no firm D call. The CDR3 runs to 13 residues. CDR1 and CDR2 from the germline V gene are MNHEY and SVGAGI. Trimming cost V 4 bases and J 4 bases, with 10 bases left between them.

The V gene is TRBV20-1, the J gene TRBJ2-1; TRBD2 matches 11 bases. In germline, CDR1 is DFQATT, CDR2 SNEGSKA (reference sequence). This CDR3 is built from 18 residues. V shed 1 base and J 4 bases; nucleotides not matched to a gene: 12. The CDR3 loop reads CSARVRLYGTSGYNEQFF. In DNA, the CDR3 is TGCAGTGCTAGAGTCAGGCTCTACGGGACTAGCGGATACAATGAGCAGTTCTTC.

J is TRBJ2-1 and V is TRBV6-1; 7 bases align to TRBD2. CDR3 length: 18 amino acids. V lost 5 bases to trimming and J lost 6 bases; unmatched junction nucleotides: 19. The V gene's germline CDR1 is MNHNS and CDR2 SASEGT. CDR3: CASSTLTSLTVFGNEQFF. The CDR3, as DNA: TGTGCCAGCAGTACCTTGACTAGCCTTACGGTTTTCGGCAATGAGCAGTTCTTC.

This clonotype was found many times. Sequence at one end of the junction differs from germline and may be a read error. The genes are TRBV29-1 and TRBJ1-4; the D gene is possibly TRBD1 (6 bases). CDR3 length: 13 amino acids. Looked up from germline, CDR1 is SQVTM and CDR2 is ANQGSEA. The CDR3 sequence: CSVEGGGGQGKTF. CDR3 DNA sequence: TGCAGCGTTGAGGGAGGGGGGGGACAAGGAAAGACTTTT.

This clonotype was picked up a small number of times. V gene TRBV4-3 combines with J gene TRBJ1-6; no reliable D call. The V gene lost 0 bases and the J gene lost 12 bases, with 24 bases spanning the gap. Germline V lookup: CDR1 LGHNA, CDR2 YSLEER. This CDR3 region has 18 residues. The CDR3, as DNA: TGCGCCAGCAGCCAAGATCTGGCGCAGGACTTGAATATCTTACCCCTCCACTTT. This encodes CASSQDLAQDLNILPLHF.

The chain recombines TRBV5-5 with TRBJ1-5; 7 bases are a match to TRBD1. The junction had 9 bases not matched to a gene; V was cut back by 0 bases and J by 0 bases. Germline V CDR1 and CDR2: SGHKS, YYEKEE (reference sequence). The CDR3 has 18 residues. CDR3: CASSLGQGLGNSNQPQHF. For the CDR3, the DNA is TGTGCCAGCAGCTTGGGACAGGGCTTAGGAAATAGCAATCAGCCCCAGCATTTT.

The rearrangement joins TRBV2 to TRBJ2-1; 9 bases agree with TRBD1. There are 16 residues in the CDR3. V lost 7 bases and J lost 8; bases outside the gene matches: 15. Germline values: CDR1 SNHLY, CDR2 FYNNEI. Here the CDR3 DNA reads TGTGCCAGCATCTCGCCAAGGGACAGGGTACGTCATGAGCAGTTCTTC. Residues: CASISPRDRVRHEQFF.

In this sample, this clonotype turned up many times. The chain combines TRBV15 with TRBJ1-1; TRBD1 agrees at 9 bases. Germline assignment: CDR1 LNHNV and CDR2 YYDKDF (reference sequence). The CDR3 spans 17 residues. V was pared by 1 base and J by 1 base, with 7 bases of the junction left unmatched. The DNA of the CDR3 is TGTGCCACCAGCAGAGGTCCCCGGGACAGGGCGAACACTGAAGCTTTCTTT. Its protein is CATSRGPRDRANTEAFF.

The chain combines TRBV9 with TRBJ1-5; tentatively, D is TRBD1 (6 bases). The CDR3 loop spans 15 amino acids. Trimming shortened V by 3 bases and J by 4 bases, and 14 bases separated the two germline ends. Germline CDR1 is SGDLS and CDR2 is YYNGEE. The CDR3, as DNA: TGTGCCAGCAGCGCCGAGGGGGGGGAGAATCAGCCCCAGCATTTT. As protein: CASSAEGGENQPQHF.

There are many counts of this clonotype. The chain is built from TRBV29-1 and TRBJ2-3; D may be TRBD1 (7 bases). The closer fit of TRBJ2-5 to the DNA end suggests the J call may be wrong. This CDR3 contains 13 residues. Germline CDR1 and CDR2: SQVTM and ANQGSEA. CDR3 in DNA: TGCAGCGTGGCCAGGGGGGCGGTGGAGACCCAGTACTTC. Its translation: CSVARGAVETQYF.

Notes on this clonotype: It is likely a read error: a sequence one base away is far more abundant. The CDR3 is CASSLGVETGGNTEAFF. The CDR3 DNA is TGTGCCAGCAGCTTAGGAGTAGAGACAGGCGGGAACACTGAAGCTTTCTTT. The chain employs TRBV11-2 and TRBJ1-1; D possibly corresponds to TRBD1 (6 bases). The CDR3 is 17 residues long. Germline loops: CDR1 SGHAT, CDR2 FQNNGV. Deletions cut 1 base from V and 1 base from J, with 16 bases between.

Many counts were recorded for this clonotype. The chain's CDR3 is CASSQTDSSYEQYF. In nucleotides, the CDR3 is TGCGCCAGCAGCCAAACGGACAGCTCCTACGAGCAGTACTTC. J is TRBJ2-7 and V is TRBV4-3, with D perhaps TRBD1 (6 bases). The germline V and J ends were trimmed by 2 bases and 0 bases, with 8 bases remaining between them. The CDR3 loop spans 14 amino acids. CDR1 is LGHNA, CDR2 YSLEER, per germline.

This clonotype was recorded many times. This chain links TRBV2 with TRBJ2-7, with D perhaps TRBD1 (6 bases). Trimming left V 11 bases short and J 2 bases short, with 13 bases between. The CDR3 is 12 residues long. Germline lookup yields CDR1 SNHLY and CDR2 FYNNEI. The CDR3 is CAGGFQAYEQYF. In DNA form, the CDR3 reads TGTGCCGGGGGCTTTCAAGCCTACGAGCAGTACTTC.

The V call is TRBV4-3, the J call TRBJ2-5; TRBD2 agrees at 7 bases. Germline V gene data show CDR1 as LGHNA and CDR2 as YSLEER. The CDR3 spans 14 residues. After removal of 4 bases from V and 8 bases from J, the junction contained 10 bases not matched to a gene. CDR3 DNA: TGCGCCAGCAGCCCCCTCCGGTCGGGGGGAACCCAGTACTTC. Protein sequence: CASSPLRSGGTQYF.

This clonotype has a count of ten or more. The rearrangement joins TRBV20-1 to TRBJ2-7, with 7 bases that match TRBD2. With V trimmed by 0 bases and J by 0 bases, 5 bases remained unmatched. The CDR3 runs to 15 residues. Germline CDR1 and CDR2: DFQATT and SNEGSKA (reference sequence). CDR3 coding DNA: TGCAGTGCTAGAGATTGGGGGGGGACCTCCTACGAGCAGTACTTC. Its protein product is CSARDWGGTSYEQYF.

In the case of this clonotype: This could be a read error, since a much larger clone is one nucleotide away. V gene TRBV18 combines with J gene TRBJ2-3; D assignment may be TRBD1 or TRBD2 (5 bases each). In germline, CDR1 is KGHSH, CDR2 LQKENI. The CDR3 loop spans 14 amino acids. CDR3 protein: CVSSPGPNTDTQYF. CDR3 nucleotides: TGTGTCAGCTCACCGGGGCCTAACACAGATACGCAGTATTTT.

This clonotype was observed at least ten times. The genes are TRBV20-1 and TRBJ2-3; D is uncertain. Between the trimmed V and J ends, which lost 3 bases and 5 bases, there was a span of 12 bases. This CDR3 is built from 13 residues. Germline V CDR1 and CDR2: DFQATT, SNEGSKA (reference sequence). The CDR3 DNA is TGCAGTGCTAGGGCACCCTGGGGAGATACGCAGTATTTT. Amino acid sequence: CSARAPWGDTQYF.

The chain is built from TRBV29-1 and TRBJ1-1; unclear D gene. There are 16 residues in the CDR3. Germline loops: CDR1 SQVTM, CDR2 ANQGSEA. V lost 5 bases and J lost 0, with 19 bases in between. CDR3 DNA: TGCAGCGTTCTCGGGCGGTCACACCACATGAACACTGAAGCTTTCTTT. Translated, it gives CSVLGRSHHMNTEAFF.

This clonotype was picked up a small number of times. V usage is TRBV7-2 and J usage is TRBJ2-3, with TRBD2 identical over 9 bases. The DNA matches TRBJ2-5 better at its end, which makes the J call doubtful. Germline CDR1 reads SGHTA; CDR2 reads FQGNSA. The CDR3 runs 14 residues. The CDR3 spells CASSSLAGLETQYF. The CDR3 region has the DNA TGTGCCAGCAGCTCACTAGCGGGCCTAGAGACCCAGTACTTC.

V is TRBV7-6 and J is TRBJ1-3, with D uncertain. This CDR3 is 14 amino acids long. Trimming pared 4 bases from V and 8 bases from J, leaving 15 bases between. In germline, CDR1 is SGHVS, CDR2 FNYEAQ. In DNA form, the CDR3 reads TGTGCCAGCAGCTACGGGCCTCAACGGGACACCATATATTTT. Its protein is CASSYGPQRDTIYF.